These T cell receptor beta chains were read from a single sample in a study of blood T cell repertoires in COVID-19. Some clones are missing from TCRdb's copy, which holds only in-frame ones; the method was immunoSEQ multiplex PCR. The sample comprises about 140,000 clones, around 80% of which are singletons, and 1.5% to 2% rests with the top ten. Sequencing input: PBMCs or T cells enriched from blood (not recorded which). The origin of the receptors is a woman younger than 35 who had been exposed to COVID-19. Both conserved end residues are part of each CDR3. A D gene is named only where the DNA matches it firmly. Clone sizes are given selectively: once, few, many, or a class where the clone is expanded.

V: TRBV3-1/TRBV3-2
J: TRBJ1-2
D: -
size: -
CDR3: CASSPDRNYGYTF
DNA: TGTGCCAGCAGCCCTGACAGGAACTATGGCTACACCTTC

V: TRBV7-9
J: TRBJ2-5
D: TRBD2
size: -
CDR3: CASSLLGLETKYF
DNA: TGTGCCAGCAGCCTTCTGGGACTAGAAACAAAGTACTTC

V: TRBV18
J: TRBJ1-5
D: TRBD1
size: -
CDR3: CASSSGQNSNQPQHF
DNA: TGTGCCAGCTCATCGGGACAGAATAGCAATCAGCCCCAGCATTTT

V: TRBV6-2/TRBV6-3
J: TRBJ1-2
D: TRBD1
size: -
CDR3: CASSYRQGRRGYTF
DNA: TGTGCCAGCAGTTACCGACAGGGCCGACGGGGCTACACCTTC

V: TRBV12-3/TRBV12-4
J: TRBJ2-5
D: TRBD1
size: -
CDR3: CASSLQGAETQYF
DNA: TGTGCCAGCAGTCTACAGGGGGCTGAGACCCAGTACTTC

V: TRBV12-3/TRBV12-4
J: TRBJ1-2
D: TRBD1
size: -
CDR3: CASSPDRVQGYTF
DNA: TGTGCCAGCAGCCCAGACAGGGTACAAGGCTACACCTTC

V: TRBV11-2
J: TRBJ2-1
D: -
size: -
CDR3: CASSLNHGIEQFF
DNA: TGTGCCAGCAGCTTAAATCACGGGATTGAGCAGTTCTTC

V: TRBV6-4
J: TRBJ2-6
D: -
size: many
CDR3: CASSENREANVLTF
DNA: TGTGCCAGCAGTGAGAACAGGGAGGCCAACGTCCTGACTTTC

V: TRBV28
J: TRBJ1-6
D: TRBD1
size: -
CDR3: CASSPDRDSSYNSPLHF
DNA: TGTGCCAGCAGTCCCGACCGGGACAGTAGCTATAATTCACCCCTCCACTTT

V: TRBV5-4
J: TRBJ2-6
D: -
size: -
CDR3: CASSLGLRGANVLTF
DNA: TGTGCCAGCAGCCTCGGACTCCGGGGGGCCAACGTCCTGACTTTC

V: TRBV5-1
J: TRBJ1-4
D: -
size: once
CDR3: CASSFRGSGEKLFF
DNA: TGCGCCAGCAGCTTTCGAGGTTCGGGTGAAAAACTGTTTTTT

V: TRBV5-5
J: TRBJ2-5
D: -
size: -
CDR3: CASSLVRETQYF
DNA: TGTGCCAGCAGCTTGGTCAGGGAGACCCAGTACTTC

V: TRBV12-3/TRBV12-4
J: TRBJ1-2
D: -
size: -
CDR3: CASSFPGHGYTF
DNA: TGTGCCAGCAGTTTCCCGGGTCATGGCTACACCTTC

V: TRBV5-1
J: TRBJ2-1
D: TRBD1
size: -
CDR3: CASSERERDRKSDNEQFF
DNA: TGCGCCAGCAGCGAAAGAGAGAGGGACAGAAAATCCGACAATGAGCAGTTCTTC

V: TRBV5-8
J: TRBJ2-5
D: -
size: -
CDR3: CASNIRGQETQYF
DNA: TGTGCCAGCAACATCAGGGGACAAGAGACCCAGTACTTC

V: TRBV9
J: TRBJ2-3
D: -
size: few
CDR3: CASSGGQTSTDTQYF
DNA: TGTGCCAGCAGCGGAGGGCAAACTAGCACAGATACGCAGTATTTT

V: TRBV28
J: TRBJ1-1
D: TRBD1
size: once
CDR3: CASTDRGPPNTEAFF
DNA: TGTGCCAGCACGGACAGGGGGCCTCCGAACACTGAAGCTTTCTTT

V: TRBV11-2
J: TRBJ1-1
D: -
size: -
CDR3: CASSITENTEAFF
DNA: TGTGCCAGCAGCATTACAGAGAACACTGAAGCTTTCTTT

V: TRBV7-2
J: TRBJ2-3
D: -
size: -
CDR3: CASSLGSAIFTDTQYF
DNA: TGTGCCAGCAGCTTAGGGTCCGCGATTTTCACAGATACGCAGTATTTT

V: TRBV6-2/TRBV6-3
J: TRBJ2-4
D: -
size: -
CDR3: CASSYEVKNIQYF
DNA: TGTGCCAGCAGTTATGAGGTCAAAAACATTCAGTACTTC

V: TRBV6-5
J: TRBJ2-7
D: -
size: -
CDR3: CASSYGALYEQYF
DNA: TGTGCCAGCAGTTACGGAGCACTCTACGAGCAGTACTTC

V: TRBV19
J: TRBJ1-2
D: -
size: -
CDR3: CASATGPYGYTF
DNA: TGTGCCAGCGCAACAGGCCCCTATGGCTACACCTTC